This TCR beta chain was sequenced during a study of blood T cell repertoires in COVID-19. Study-wide context: The United States, Italy and Spain were the sources of the acute and convalescent COVID-19 samples. T cells, B-cell-depleted T cells, or PBMCs supplied cDNA or gDNA.

CDR3 size: 15 residues. Trimming at V came to 3 bases and at J to 8 bases, leaving 7 bases not matched to a gene. Germline V lookup: CDR1 ENHRY, CDR2 SYGVKD. TCRdb keeps only in-frame clones here, not all; method: immunoSEQ multiplex PCR. The repertoire consists of 250,000 to 300,000 clones, with approximately 91% occurring once and the leading ten covering less than 1%. The source is a woman aged 40 to 50 who had recovered from COVID-19. The sequenced material came from peripheral blood. The chain is built from TRBV10-3 and TRBJ2-2; TRBD2 agrees at 9 bases. CDR3 sequence reads: CAISDLAGEMGELFF. Written as DNA, the CDR3 is TGTGCCATCAGTGATTTAGCGGGGGAGATGGGGGAGCTGTTTTTT.